This T cell receptor (beta chain) was identified during a study of OX40 agonist ivuxolimab in advanced cancers. Study summary: From 23 to 79 years was the age range, with a mean of approximately 58 years, and roughly 80% were male. Regarding the study as a whole: On average, CD8+ T cells had more expanded clones than CD4+.

Concerning this clone itself: As yet, its antigen is unknown.

The CDR3 loop spans 14 amino acids. Germline lookup yields CDR1 KGHSH and CDR2 LQKENI. With V trimmed by 3 bases and J by 2 bases, 4 bases remained unmatched. Profiled with immunoSEQ multiplex PCR; TCRdb holds only in-frame clones, not every one. The sample gives under 70,000 clones, about 89% of which show up once; around 1% is in the top ten. The sequence came from an adult with an advanced solid tumor such as melanoma, head and neck, liver or kidney cancer. This specimen consisted of CD4+ or CD8+ T cells sorted from blood, obtained in a trial of the OX40 agonist ivuxolimab. V gene TRBV18 combines with J gene TRBJ2-7; 7 nucleotides agree with TRBD1. As DNA, the CDR3 is TGTGCCAGCTCACCGATGACAGGGCCCTACGAGCAGTACTTC. Protein product: CASSPMTGPYEQYF.